This is a list of T cell receptor beta chains from one sample in a study of T cell repertoires and leukemia-associated antigens. The antigens these receptors bind are not known. Via MiXCR, TCRdb re-called the 5' RACE reads, giving one row per CDR3 protein. The sample records some 14,000 distinct CDR3 sequences, approximately 38% being singletons. The sequencing input was CD3+ T cells sorted from blood and cultured. The receptors were gathered from a female donor in good health. Both conserved end residues are part of each CDR3. Each record gives: CDR3 length, clone size, J gene, V gene, D gene, CDR3 DNA, CDR3 protein. D genes are given only for firm matches. Only some rows state a clone size, as once, few, many or a class for expanded clones.

15	many	TRBJ2-5	TRBV12-5	-	TGTGCTAGTGGACGGGGGGCAGGTCGACAAGAGACCCAGTACTTC	CASGRGAGRQETQYF
15	medium-sized	TRBJ2-7	TRBV9	TRBD1	TGTGCCAGCAGCGCCTCCACAGGGGCCTTCCACGAGCAGTACTTC	CASSASTGAFHEQYF
15	-	TRBJ1-1	TRBV4-1	TRBD1	TGCGCCAGCGGTCATGCTGACAGGGGGGATACTGAAGCTTTCTTT	CASGHADRGDTEAFF
14	few	TRBJ2-1	TRBV29-1	-	TGCAGCGTTTTCCGCAGGGTCAGGTACAATGAGCAGTTCTTC	CSVFRRVRYNEQFF
14	-	TRBJ2-7	TRBV6-1	TRBD2	TGTGCCAGCACCCTCGGGGTAGCGGGAGGCGAGCAGTACTTC	CASTLGVAGGEQYF
14	-	TRBJ1-5	TRBV7-9	-	TGTGCCAGCAGCTTCAGCGACGGGGACCAGCCCCAGCATTTT	CASSFSDGDQPQHF
15	many	TRBJ2-7	TRBV7-2	-	TGTGCCAGCAGCTTAGCCTGGGGTCCCTCCTACGAGCAGTACTTC	CASSLAWGPSYEQYF
15	many	TRBJ2-7	TRBV6-5	-	TGTGCCAACAGTTACTCGAGCGGATTCAGCGACGAGCAGTACTTC	CANSYSSGFSDEQYF
15	once	TRBJ1-5	TRBV20-1	-	TGCAGCGCCAGCAGCCCTGGTTCGGTCAATCAGCCCCAGCATTTT	CSASSPGSVNQPQHF
15	-	TRBJ2-1	TRBV6-4	TRBD2	TGCGCCAGCAGTGACTCGACTGGCGGGGGCAATGAGCAGTTCTTC	CASSDSTGGGNEQFF
13	-	TRBJ2-5	TRBV25-1	-	TGTGCCAGCAGGATCCCCGGCGCGGAGACCCAGTACTTC	CASRIPGAETQYF
17	medium-sized	TRBJ2-1	TRBV20-1	-	TGCAGTGCTCACCCTTTGCCTACTCGAAGCTCCTACAATGAGCAGTTCTTC	CSAHPLPTRSSYNEQFF
18	medium-sized	TRBJ2-7	TRBV21-1	-	TGTGCCAGCAGCAAAAAATCTGGGGCAGGGGGCGCTTCCTACGAGCAGTACTTC	CASSKKSGAGGASYEQYF
16	many	TRBJ1-3	TRBV7-2	-	TGTGCCAGCGGCTTATACCAGGGCCGCTCTGGAAACACCATATATTTT	CASGLYQGRSGNTIYF
17	many	TRBJ2-2	TRBV9	TRBD2	TGTGCCAGCAGCGTACGGGCGGGAGGACATTCGACCGGGGAGCTGTTTTTT	CASSVRAGGHSTGELFF
15	few	TRBJ1-5	TRBV20-1	-	TGCAGTGCCAGCAGCTTGGGCCCGGGCGAACAGCCCCAGCATTTT	CSASSLGPGEQPQHF
13	medium-sized	TRBJ2-5	TRBV20-1	-	TGCAGTGCTGTAGCGTCCGGGGGCGAGACCCAGTACTTC	CSAVASGGETQYF
18	-	TRBJ2-7	TRBV7-8	-	TGTGCCAGCAGCTTAGATAAGCAGGGAGGTATAGACCCCTACGAGCAGTACTTC	CASSLDKQGGIDPYEQYF
13	medium-sized	TRBJ1-1	TRBV14	-	TGTGCCAGCAGCCAGCAGGGTCCCACTGAAGCTTTCTTT	CASSQQGPTEAFF
11	-	TRBJ2-5	TRBV25-1	-	TGTGCCAGCGTGGTCGGGGAGACCCAGTACTTC	CASVVGETQYF
12	many	TRBJ2-7	TRBV18	TRBD1	TGTGCCAGCTCTCCGACAGGGGCCGAGCAGTACTTC	CASSPTGAEQYF
11	many	TRBJ1-2	TRBV6-1	-	TGTGCCATGGGCGACTACTATGGCTACACCTTC	CAMGDYYGYTF
14	-	TRBJ1-3	TRBV7-2	-	TGTGCCAGCGGCTTAGGGAGGTCTGGAGACACCATATATTTT	CASGLGRSGDTIYF
15	-	TRBJ2-7	TRBV9	-	TGTGCCAGCAGCTCTTCTCCAGACAGAGGGCACGAGCAGTACTTC	CASSSSPDRGHEQYF
13	medium-sized	TRBJ1-2	TRBV20-1	-	TGCAGTGCTAGAGATCCCAGTAACTATGGCTACACCTTC	CSARDPSNYGYTF
14	medium-sized	TRBJ1-1	TRBV7-9	-	TGTGCCAGCAGCTTCTCCAGGGGTTCCACTGAAGCTTTCTTT	CASSFSRGSTEAFF
12	few	TRBJ2-4	TRBV29-1	-	TGCAGCGTGGCAGGAAACAAAAACATTCAGTACTTC	CSVAGNKNIQYF
16	-	TRBJ2-3	TRBV12-3/TRBV12-4	TRBD2	TGTGCCAGCAGTTTGTTCAGCGGGAGGGCCTCAGATACGCAGTATTTT	CASSLFSGRASDTQYF
13	many	TRBJ2-7	TRBV29-1	-	TGCAGCGCCATCGGCTTGGGAAACTACGAGCAGTACTTC	CSAIGLGNYEQYF
16	few	TRBJ2-1	TRBV10-3	-	TGTGCCATCAGTGAGGGGAGAGGAGTAACCTACAATGAGCAGTTCTTC	CAISEGRGVTYNEQFF
14	-	TRBJ2-2	TRBV12-3/TRBV12-4	TRBD2	TGTGCCAGACGCGGGAGGGCTAACACCGGGGAGCTGTTTTTT	CARRGRANTGELFF
14	medium-sized	TRBJ2-1	TRBV20-1	TRBD2	TGCAGTGTCCCCCCTAGCGGGGACTACAATGAGCAGTTCTTC	CSVPPSGDYNEQFF
15	medium-sized	TRBJ1-1	TRBV5-1	TRBD1	TGCGCCAGCAGCAATCCGGGACAGCCGAACACTGAAGCTTTCTTT	CASSNPGQPNTEAFF
15	-	TRBJ2-3	TRBV29-1	-	TGCAGCGTTGGAGCAGGGGACTATAGCACAGATACGCAGTATTTT	CSVGAGDYSTDTQYF
16	many	TRBJ1-1	TRBV7-9	TRBD1	TGTGCCAGCAGCTTAGAGTTGTTTACAGGGGGCCCTGAAGCTTTCTTT	CASSLELFTGGPEAFF
16	-	TRBJ1-4	TRBV11-2	-	TGTGCCAGCAGCCGTGGGACTAGCGGGAGGAGGGGAAAACTGTTTTTT	CASSRGTSGRRGKLFF
13	medium-sized	TRBJ1-4	TRBV20-1	-	TGCAGTGCTAGAGACAGGCGACAAGGATTACTGTTTTTT	CSARDRRQGLLFF
10	-	TRBJ2-1	TRBV29-1	-	TGCAGCGTTGAAGCAGTCGGGGAGTTCTTC	CSVEAVGEFF
15	many	TRBJ2-5	TRBV14	TRBD2	TGTGCCAGCAGCTGGGGCGGGAGACATCAAGAGACCCAGTACTTC	CASSWGGRHQETQYF
11	-	TRBJ2-7	TRBV12-3/TRBV12-4	-	TGTGCCAGCAGTTACGGGACAGAGCAGTACTTC	CASSYGTEQYF
13	-	TRBJ2-7	TRBV5-1	-	TGCGCCAGCAGCTTGGCGACAACACACGAGCAGTACTTC	CASSLATTHEQYF
15	-	TRBJ2-1	TRBV20-1	TRBD2	TGCAGTGCTAGGTCCGGGGCGGGAGATTGCAATGTGCAGTTCTTC	CSARSGAGDCNVQFF
15	-	TRBJ2-7	TRBV6-1	-	TGCGCCAGCCTTATTGAGGGGGGAAGCTCCTACCAGCAGTACTTC	CASLIEGGSSYQQYF
14	-	TRBJ2-5	TRBV20-1	-	TGCAGTGCTAGGGGGGCGGGAGTCGAAGAGACCCAGTACTTC	CSARGAGVEETQYF